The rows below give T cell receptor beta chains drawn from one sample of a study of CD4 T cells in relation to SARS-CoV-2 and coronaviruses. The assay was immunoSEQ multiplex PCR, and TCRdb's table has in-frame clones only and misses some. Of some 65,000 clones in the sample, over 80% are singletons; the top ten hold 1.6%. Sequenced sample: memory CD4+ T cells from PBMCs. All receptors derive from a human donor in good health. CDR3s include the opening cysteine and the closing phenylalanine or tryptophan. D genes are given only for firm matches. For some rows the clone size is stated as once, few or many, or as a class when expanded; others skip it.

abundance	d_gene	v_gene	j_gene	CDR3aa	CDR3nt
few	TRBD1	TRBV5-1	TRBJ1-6	CASSFYGQGSSYNSPLHF	TGCGCCAGCAGCTTTTACGGACAGGGGAGCTCCTATAATTCACCCCTCCACTTT
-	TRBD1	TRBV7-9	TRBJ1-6	CASSSPGTGGLGYNSPLHF	TGTGCCAGCAGCTCTCCCGGGACAGGGGGACTCGGCTATAATTCACCCCTCCACTTT
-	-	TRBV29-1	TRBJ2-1	CSVEYQDKYNEQFF	TGCAGCGTTGAGTATCAGGATAAATACAATGAGCAGTTCTTC
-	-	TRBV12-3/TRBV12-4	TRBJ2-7	CASSEGEGEQYF	TGTGCCAGCAGTGAGGGGGAGGGCGAGCAGTACTTC
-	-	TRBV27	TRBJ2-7	CASSSFGTLSYEQYF	TGTGCCAGCAGCTCCTTTGGGACACTCTCCTACGAGCAGTACTTC
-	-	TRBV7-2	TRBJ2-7	CASSGVRDKEYEQYF	TGTGCCAGCAGCGGGGTCCGGGACAAAGAATACGAGCAGTACTTC
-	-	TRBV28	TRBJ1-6	CASSPGQNNSPLHF	TGTGCCAGCAGCCCGGGACAAAATAATTCACCCCTCCACTTT
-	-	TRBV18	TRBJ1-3	CASSPLSVQAKFPNTIYF	TGTGCCAGCTCACCACTGTCGGTACAGGCTAAGTTTCCGAACACCATATATTTT
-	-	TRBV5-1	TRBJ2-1	CASSLAPVSDLGEQFF	TGCGCCAGCAGCTTGGCCCCGGTTAGCGACCTCGGTGAGCAGTTCTTC
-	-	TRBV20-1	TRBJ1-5	CSARSAEPQHF	TGCAGTGCTAGGAGCGCGGAGCCCCAGCATTTT
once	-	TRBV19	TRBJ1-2	CASSTRAEFDYGYTF	TGTGCCAGTAGTACCCGGGCGGAGTTCGACTATGGCTACACCTTC
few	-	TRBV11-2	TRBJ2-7	CASSLAGTQSYEQYF	TGTGCCAGCAGCTTAGCCGGGACACAATCCTACGAGCAGTACTTC
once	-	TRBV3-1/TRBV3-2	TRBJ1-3	CASSQNLGVAGNTIYF	TGTGCCAGCAGCCAGAACCTCGGGGTGGCTGGAAACACCATATATTTT
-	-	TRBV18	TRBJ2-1	CASSPGTAGYNEQFF	TGTGCCAGCTCACCGGGAACTGCGGGGTACAATGAGCAGTTCTTC
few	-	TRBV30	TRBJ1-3	CAWSTVSGNTIYF	TGTGCCTGGAGCACGGTCTCTGGAAACACCATATATTTT
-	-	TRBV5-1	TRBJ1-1	CASSLEPGAGTEAFF	TGCGCCAGCAGCTTGGAACCGGGGGCAGGGACTGAAGCTTTCTTT
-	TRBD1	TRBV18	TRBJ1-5	CASSRGTGGVGQPQHF	TGTGCCAGCTCGCGCGGGACAGGGGGCGTCGGACAGCCCCAGCATTTT
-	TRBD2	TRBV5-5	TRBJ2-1	CASSLAPGLAGENEQFF	TGTGCCAGCAGCTTGGCTCCAGGACTAGCGGGAGAAAATGAGCAGTTCTTC
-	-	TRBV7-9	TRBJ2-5	CASTKARGETQYF	TGTGCCAGCACCAAAGCCCGGGGGGAGACCCAGTACTTC
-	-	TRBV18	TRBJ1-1	CASSQQGSGNTEAFF	TGTGCCAGCTCACAGCAGGGGTCGGGGAACACTGAAGCTTTCTTT
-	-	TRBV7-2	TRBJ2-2	CASSLDGPARELFF	TGTGCCAGCAGCTTAGATGGGCCCGCGAGGGAGCTGTTTTTT
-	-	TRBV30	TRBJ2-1	CAWSVAGLSSYNEQFF	TGTGCCTGGAGTGTCGCAGGGTTAAGCTCCTACAATGAGCAGTTCTTC
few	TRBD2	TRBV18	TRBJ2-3	CASSRGTSGGASTDTQYF	TGTGCCAGCTCACGAGGGACTAGCGGGGGGGCATCCACAGATACGCAGTATTTT
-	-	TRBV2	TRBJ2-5	CASREETQYF	TGTGCCAGCAGAGAAGAGACCCAGTACTTC
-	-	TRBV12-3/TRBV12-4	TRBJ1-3	CASSQDGGNTIYF	TGTGCCAGCAGCCAGGACGGAGGAAACACCATATATTTT
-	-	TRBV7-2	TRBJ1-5	CASSLGVPEAQHF	TGTGCCAGCAGCTTGGGGGTACCGGAGGCCCAGCATTTT
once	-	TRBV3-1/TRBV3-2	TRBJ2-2	CASRNEGELFF	TGTGCCAGCAGGAACGAGGGGGAGCTGTTTTTT
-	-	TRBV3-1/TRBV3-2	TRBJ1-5	CASSQGGNQPQHF	TGTGCCAGCAGCCAAGGGGGGAATCAGCCCCAGCATTTT
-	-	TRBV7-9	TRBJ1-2	CASSPRDYTF	TGTGCCAGCAGCCCTAGGGACTACACCTTC
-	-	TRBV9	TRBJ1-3	CASSVAGPGNTIYF	TGTGCCAGCAGCGTAGCGGGGCCTGGAAACACCATATATTTT
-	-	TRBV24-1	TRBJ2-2	CATRQTGTGELFF	TGTGCCACCAGACAAACAGGGACCGGGGAGCTGTTTTTT
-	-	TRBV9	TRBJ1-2	CASSVGTLGGGYTF	TGTGCCAGCAGCGTCGGGACTCTAGGGGGGGGCTACACCTTC
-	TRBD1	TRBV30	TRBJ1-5	CAWGPGTGSQPQHF	TGTGCCTGGGGCCCAGGGACAGGGTCTCAGCCCCAGCATTTT
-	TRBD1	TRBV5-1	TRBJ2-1	CASSIQGSGGYNEQFF	TGCGCCAGCTCTATCCAAGGTTCAGGGGGCTACAATGAGCAGTTCTTC
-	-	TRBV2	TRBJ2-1	CASRGFVGSSYNEQFF	TGTGCCAGCAGGGGATTCGTGGGGAGCTCCTACAATGAGCAGTTCTTC
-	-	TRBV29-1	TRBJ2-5	CSVEDERIGETQYF	TGCAGCGTTGAAGATGAAAGGATCGGGGAGACCCAGTACTTC
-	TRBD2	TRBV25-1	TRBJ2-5	CASSIPGLGEETQYF	TGTGCCAGCAGTATTCCGGGACTAGGAGAAGAGACCCAGTACTTC
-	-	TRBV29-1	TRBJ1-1	CSVADPRRQNTEAFF	TGCAGCGTTGCAGACCCCCGACGACAGAACACTGAAGCTTTCTTT
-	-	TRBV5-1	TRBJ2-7	CASSLADRPAIYEQYF	TGCGCCAGCAGCTTGGCCGACAGGCCCGCTATTTACGAGCAGTACTTC
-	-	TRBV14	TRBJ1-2	CASSQQSYYGYTF	TGTGCCAGCAGCCAACAGAGCTACTATGGCTACACCTTC
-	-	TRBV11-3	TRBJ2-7	CASSPRRFSGEQYF	TGTGCCAGCAGCCCTCGGAGATTTAGCGGTGAGCAGTACTTC
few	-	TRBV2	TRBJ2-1	CASSPLREQFF	TGTGCCAGCAGCCCCCTCCGGGAGCAGTTCTTC
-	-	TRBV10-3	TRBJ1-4	CAISDGAGPEKLFF	TGTGCCATCAGTGATGGGGCGGGTCCCGAAAAACTGTTTTTT
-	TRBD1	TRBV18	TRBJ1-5	CASSRDREDQPQHF	TGTGCCAGCTCACGGGACAGGGAAGATCAGCCCCAGCATTTT
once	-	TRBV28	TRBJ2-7	CASSSPREYEQYF	TGTGCCAGCAGTTCCCCCCGGGAGTACGAGCAGTACTTC
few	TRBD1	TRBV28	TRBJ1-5	CASSGGTGYQPQHF	TGTGCCAGCAGTGGGGGGACAGGTTATCAGCCCCAGCATTTT